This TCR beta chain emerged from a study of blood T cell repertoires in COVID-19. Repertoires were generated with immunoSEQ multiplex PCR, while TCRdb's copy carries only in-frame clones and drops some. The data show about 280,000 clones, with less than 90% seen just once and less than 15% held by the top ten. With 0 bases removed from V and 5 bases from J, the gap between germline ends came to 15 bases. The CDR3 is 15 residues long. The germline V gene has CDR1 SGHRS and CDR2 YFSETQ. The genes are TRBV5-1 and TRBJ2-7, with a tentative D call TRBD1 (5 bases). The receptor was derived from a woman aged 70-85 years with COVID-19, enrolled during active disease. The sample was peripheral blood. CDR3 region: CASSLASPGLNEQYF. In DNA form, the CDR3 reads TGCGCCAGCAGCTTGGCCAGCCCAGGGTTGAACGAGCAGTACTTC.